This T cell receptor beta chain is from a study of T-cell memory formation after mild COVID-19. Across the study: Clustering of TCRs was largely donor specific. Study-level results: What remained unconfirmed was the SARS-CoV-2 specificity of second-wave clones peaking on day 37. The CD4+ clones that contracted clustered mainly within CM and EM, and the CD8+ clones concentrated in EMRA.

The authors produced TCR alpha and TCR beta cDNA libraries with sample barcodes and UMIs by 5'RACE using constant-segment primers. TCRdb itself ran the 5' RACE reads through MiXCR, one entry per CDR3 protein. The data show roughly 89,000 distinct CDR3 sequences, with around 15% seen just once and around two fifths held by the top ten. A word on this clonotype: Its antigen remains unknown.

CDR1 MNHEY and CDR2 SMNVEV come from the germline V gene (reference sequence). The V and J ends lost 10 bases and 5 bases respectively, with 8 bases between them. This CDR3 contains 11 residues. The origin of this receptor is a man in his late teens or twenties who had mild COVID-19 (a few samples of this study predate the infection). Cell type and time point are not known. Sequencing used PBMCs or a T cell subset sorted from them (not recorded which). The rearrangement joins TRBV27 to TRBJ2-2; tentatively, D is TRBD2 (5 bases). CDR3 residues: CATGITGELFF. The CDR3 DNA reads as TGTGCCACCGGGATAACCGGGGAGCTGTTTTTT.